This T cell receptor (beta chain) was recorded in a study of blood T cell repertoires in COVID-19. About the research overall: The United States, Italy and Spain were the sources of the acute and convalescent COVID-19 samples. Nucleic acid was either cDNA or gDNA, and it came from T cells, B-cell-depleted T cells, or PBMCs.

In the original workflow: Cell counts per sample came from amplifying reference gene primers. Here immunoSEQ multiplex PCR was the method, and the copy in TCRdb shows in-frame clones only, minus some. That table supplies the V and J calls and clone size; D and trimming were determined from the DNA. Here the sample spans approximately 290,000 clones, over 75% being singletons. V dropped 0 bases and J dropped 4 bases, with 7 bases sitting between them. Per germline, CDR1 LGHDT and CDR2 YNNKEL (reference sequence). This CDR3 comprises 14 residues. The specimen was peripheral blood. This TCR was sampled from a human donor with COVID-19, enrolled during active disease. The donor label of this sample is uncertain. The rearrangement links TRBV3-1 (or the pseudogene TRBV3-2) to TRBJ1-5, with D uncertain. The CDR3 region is CASSQDSTNQPQHF. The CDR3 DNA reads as TGTGCCAGCAGCCAAGATTCCACAAATCAGCCCCAGCATTTT.